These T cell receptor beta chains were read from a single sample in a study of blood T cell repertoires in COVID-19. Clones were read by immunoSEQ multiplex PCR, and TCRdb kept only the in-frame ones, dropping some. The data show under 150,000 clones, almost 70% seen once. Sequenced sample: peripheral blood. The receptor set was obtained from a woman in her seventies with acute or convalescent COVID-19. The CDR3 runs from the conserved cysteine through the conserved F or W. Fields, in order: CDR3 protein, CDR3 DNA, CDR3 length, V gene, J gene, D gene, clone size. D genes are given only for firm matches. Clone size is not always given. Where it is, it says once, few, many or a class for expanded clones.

CDR3aa: CASSRNPGAGELFF
CDR3nt: TGTGCCAGCAGCCGGAACCCAGGGGCTGGGGAGCTGTTTTTT
len: 14
v_gene: TRBV7-3
j_gene: TRBJ2-2
d_gene: NA
abundance: NA

CDR3aa: CASSFLLAGAGVAGYTF
CDR3nt: TGTGCCAGCAGCTTCCTGCTCGCGGGGGCGGGGGTCGCTGGCTACACCTTC
len: 17
v_gene: TRBV5-4
j_gene: TRBJ1-2
d_gene: NA
abundance: once

CDR3aa: CASSSDRGLYGYTF
CDR3nt: TGTGCCAGCAGCTCGGACCGGGGTCTGTATGGCTACACCTTC
len: 14
v_gene: TRBV7-9
j_gene: TRBJ1-2
d_gene: NA
abundance: NA

CDR3aa: CASSRNNYEQYF
CDR3nt: TGTGCCAGCAGTAGAAACAATTACGAGCAGTACTTC
len: 12
v_gene: TRBV2
j_gene: TRBJ2-7
d_gene: NA
abundance: few

CDR3aa: CASSETQGLYGYTF
CDR3nt: TGTGCCAGTAGCGAGACACAGGGTCTCTATGGCTACACCTTC
len: 14
v_gene: TRBV19
j_gene: TRBJ1-2
d_gene: NA
abundance: NA

CDR3aa: CASLYTGQGTHEQYF
CDR3nt: TGTGCCAGCTTATACACGGGACAGGGAACCCACGAGCAGTACTTC
len: 15
v_gene: TRBV28
j_gene: TRBJ2-7
d_gene: TRBD1
abundance: NA

CDR3aa: CASSLRQVDGYTF
CDR3nt: TGTGCCAGCAGCTTACGACAGGTTGATGGCTACACCTTC
len: 13
v_gene: TRBV7-9
j_gene: TRBJ1-2
d_gene: NA
abundance: few

CDR3aa: CASSGTGTGELFF
CDR3nt: TGTGCCAGCAGCGGAACAGGGACCGGGGAGCTGTTTTTT
len: 13
v_gene: TRBV9
j_gene: TRBJ2-2
d_gene: NA
abundance: NA

CDR3aa: CASSLIAGTVQETQYF
CDR3nt: TGCGCCAGCAGCTTGATAGCCGGGACAGTTCAAGAGACCCAGTACTTC
len: 16
v_gene: TRBV5-1
j_gene: TRBJ2-5
d_gene: TRBD1
abundance: NA

CDR3aa: CASSSPGSGRDQETQYF
CDR3nt: TGTGCCAGCAGTTCCCCGGGGAGCGGGAGAGACCAAGAGACCCAGTACTTC
len: 17
v_gene: TRBV28
j_gene: TRBJ2-5
d_gene: TRBD2
abundance: NA

CDR3aa: CASSYSIGAPTLHF
CDR3nt: TGTGCCAGCAGTTACTCGATAGGGGCTCCGACCCTCCACTTT
len: 14
v_gene: TRBV6-2/TRBV6-3
j_gene: TRBJ1-6
d_gene: NA
abundance: NA

CDR3aa: CAWSVGGRGTQYF
CDR3nt: TGTGCCTGGAGTGTAGGAGGCAGGGGAACGCAGTATTTT
len: 13
v_gene: TRBV30
j_gene: TRBJ2-3
d_gene: NA
abundance: NA

CDR3aa: CASSSPRRGRQETQYF
CDR3nt: TGTGCCAGCAGCTCCCCCAGGCGCGGGAGGCAGGAGACCCAGTACTTC
len: 16
v_gene: TRBV5-8
j_gene: TRBJ2-5
d_gene: TRBD2
abundance: NA

CDR3aa: CASSLAPGWYGYTF
CDR3nt: TGTGCCAGCAGCTTAGCGCCGGGTTGGTATGGCTACACCTTC
len: 14
v_gene: TRBV7-2
j_gene: TRBJ1-2
d_gene: NA
abundance: many

CDR3aa: CASSLRLAGGRSYEQYF
CDR3nt: TGTGCCAGCAGCTTAAGACTAGCGGGAGGGCGGTCATACGAGCAGTACTTC
len: 17
v_gene: TRBV11-2
j_gene: TRBJ2-7
d_gene: TRBD2
abundance: NA

CDR3aa: CASSYGGLNTEAFF
CDR3nt: TGTGCCAGCAGTTACGGGGGCCTGAACACTGAAGCTTTCTTT
len: 14
v_gene: TRBV6-5
j_gene: TRBJ1-1
d_gene: NA
abundance: NA

CDR3aa: CASSGTGTPNYGYTF
CDR3nt: TGTGCCAGCAGCGGGACCGGGACACCTAACTATGGCTACACCTTC
len: 15
v_gene: TRBV5-6
j_gene: TRBJ1-2
d_gene: NA
abundance: few

CDR3aa: CASSLAGDYGYTF
CDR3nt: TGTGCCAGCAGCTTGGCAGGGGACTATGGCTACACCTTC
len: 13
v_gene: TRBV5-5
j_gene: TRBJ1-2
d_gene: NA
abundance: once

CDR3aa: CASSLESEGGTEAFF
CDR3nt: TGCGCCAGCAGCTTGGAGTCCGAGGGGGGGACTGAAGCTTTCTTT
len: 15
v_gene: TRBV5-1
j_gene: TRBJ1-1
d_gene: NA
abundance: NA

CDR3aa: CASSQGIYRMETQYF
CDR3nt: TGTGCCAGCAGCCAAGGGATTTACAGGATGGAGACCCAGTACTTC
len: 15
v_gene: TRBV14
j_gene: TRBJ2-5
d_gene: NA
abundance: NA

CDR3aa: CASSQQDKNQETQYF
CDR3nt: TGTGCCAGCAGCCAACAGGACAAAAACCAAGAGACCCAGTACTTC
len: 15
v_gene: TRBV7-2
j_gene: TRBJ2-5
d_gene: NA
abundance: NA

CDR3aa: CASSQVAETQYF
CDR3nt: TGTGCCAGCAGCCAAGTAGCGGAGACCCAGTACTTC
len: 12
v_gene: TRBV14
j_gene: TRBJ2-5
d_gene: NA
abundance: few

CDR3aa: CASRVREGTFYEQYF
CDR3nt: TGTGCCAGCAGGGTCAGGGAGGGGACCTTCTACGAGCAGTACTTC
len: 15
v_gene: TRBV6-5
j_gene: TRBJ2-7
d_gene: TRBD2
abundance: NA

CDR3aa: CASSSNNSPLHF
CDR3nt: TGCGCCAGCAGCTCCAATAATTCACCCCTCCACTTT
len: 12
v_gene: TRBV5-1
j_gene: TRBJ1-6
d_gene: NA
abundance: NA

CDR3aa: CSVGSSFYEQYF
CDR3nt: TGCAGCGTCGGGTCGTCTTTCTACGAGCAGTACTTC
len: 12
v_gene: TRBV29-1
j_gene: TRBJ2-7
d_gene: NA
abundance: few

CDR3aa: CASRNTGASYEQYF
CDR3nt: TGTGCCAGCAGAAATACAGGGGCCTCCTACGAGCAGTACTTC
len: 14
v_gene: TRBV28
j_gene: TRBJ2-7
d_gene: TRBD1
abundance: NA

CDR3aa: CASKETGGRGYTF
CDR3nt: TGTGCCAGCAAAGAGACAGGGGGCAGAGGCTACACCTTC
len: 13
v_gene: TRBV6-5
j_gene: TRBJ1-2
d_gene: TRBD1
abundance: NA

CDR3aa: CASSQPGQTYEQYF
CDR3nt: TGTGCCAGCAGCCAACCGGGACAGACCTACGAGCAGTACTTC
len: 14
v_gene: TRBV7-8
j_gene: TRBJ2-7
d_gene: TRBD1
abundance: NA

CDR3aa: CASSPGLGTYNEQFF
CDR3nt: TGTGCCAGCAGTCCGGGACTAGGGACCTACAATGAGCAGTTCTTC
len: 15
v_gene: TRBV6-5
j_gene: TRBJ2-1
d_gene: TRBD2
abundance: NA